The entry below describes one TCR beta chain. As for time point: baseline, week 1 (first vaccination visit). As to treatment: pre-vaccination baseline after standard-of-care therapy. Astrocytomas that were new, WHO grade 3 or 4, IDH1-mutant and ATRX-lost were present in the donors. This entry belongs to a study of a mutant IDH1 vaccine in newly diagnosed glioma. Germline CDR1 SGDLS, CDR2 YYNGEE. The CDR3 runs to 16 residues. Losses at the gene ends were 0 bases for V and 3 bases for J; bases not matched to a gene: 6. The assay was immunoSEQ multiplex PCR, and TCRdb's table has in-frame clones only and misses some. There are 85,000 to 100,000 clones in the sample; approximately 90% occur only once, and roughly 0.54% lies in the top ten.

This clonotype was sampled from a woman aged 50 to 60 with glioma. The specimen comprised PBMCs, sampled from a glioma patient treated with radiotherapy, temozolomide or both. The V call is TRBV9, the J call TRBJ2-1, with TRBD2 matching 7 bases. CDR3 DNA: TGTGCCAGCAGCGTAGAGCGGGACCAAGTCTACAATGAGCAGTTCTTC. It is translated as CASSVERDQVYNEQFF.